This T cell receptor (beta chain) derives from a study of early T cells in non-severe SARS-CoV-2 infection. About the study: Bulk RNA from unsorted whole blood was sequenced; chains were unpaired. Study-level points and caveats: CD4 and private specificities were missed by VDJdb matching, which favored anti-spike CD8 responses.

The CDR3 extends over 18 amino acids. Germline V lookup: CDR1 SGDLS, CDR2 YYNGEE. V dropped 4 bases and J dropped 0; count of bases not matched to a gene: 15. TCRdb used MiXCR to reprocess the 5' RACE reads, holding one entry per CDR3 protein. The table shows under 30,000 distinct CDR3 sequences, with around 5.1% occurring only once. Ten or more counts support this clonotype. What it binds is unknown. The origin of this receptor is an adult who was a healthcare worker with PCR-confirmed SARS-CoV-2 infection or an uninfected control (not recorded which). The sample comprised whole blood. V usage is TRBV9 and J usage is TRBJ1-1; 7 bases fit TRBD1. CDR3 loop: CASSPFSGQNSMNTEAFF. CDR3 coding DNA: TGTGCCAGCAGCCCATTTTCGGGACAGAATTCTATGAACACTGAAGCTTTCTTT.